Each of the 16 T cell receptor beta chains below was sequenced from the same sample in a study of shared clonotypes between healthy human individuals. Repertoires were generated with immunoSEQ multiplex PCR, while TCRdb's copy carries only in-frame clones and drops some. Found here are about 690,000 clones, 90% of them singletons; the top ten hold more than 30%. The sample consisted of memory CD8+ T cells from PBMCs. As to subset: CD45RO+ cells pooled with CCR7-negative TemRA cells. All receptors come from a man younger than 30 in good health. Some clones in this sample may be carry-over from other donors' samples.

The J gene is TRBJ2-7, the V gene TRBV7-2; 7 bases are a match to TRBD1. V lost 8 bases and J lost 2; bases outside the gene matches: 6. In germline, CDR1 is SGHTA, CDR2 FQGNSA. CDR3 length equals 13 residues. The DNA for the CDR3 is TGTGCCAGCCGCGACAGGGTAGCCTACGAGCAGTACTTC. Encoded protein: CASRDRVAYEQYF.

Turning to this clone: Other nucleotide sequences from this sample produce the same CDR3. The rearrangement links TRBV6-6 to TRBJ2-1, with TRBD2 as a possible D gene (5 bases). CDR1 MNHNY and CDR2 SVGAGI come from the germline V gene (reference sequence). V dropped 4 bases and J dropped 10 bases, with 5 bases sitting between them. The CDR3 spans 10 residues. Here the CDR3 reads CASSSGEQFF. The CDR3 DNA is TGTGCCAGCAGTTCGGGGGAGCAGTTCTTC.

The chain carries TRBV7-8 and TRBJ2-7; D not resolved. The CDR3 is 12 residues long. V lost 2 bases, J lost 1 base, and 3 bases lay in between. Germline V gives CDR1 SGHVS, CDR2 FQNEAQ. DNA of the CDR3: TGTGCCAGCAGCTTAAAGTCCTACGAGCAGTACTTC. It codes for CASSLKSYEQYF.

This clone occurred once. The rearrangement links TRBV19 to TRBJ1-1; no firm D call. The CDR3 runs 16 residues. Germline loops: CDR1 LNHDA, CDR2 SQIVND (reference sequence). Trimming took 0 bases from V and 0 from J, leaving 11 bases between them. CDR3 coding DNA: TGTGCCAGTAGTATAGAAATCGTAGCTTTGAACACTGAAGCTTTCTTT. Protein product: CASSIEIVALNTEAFF.

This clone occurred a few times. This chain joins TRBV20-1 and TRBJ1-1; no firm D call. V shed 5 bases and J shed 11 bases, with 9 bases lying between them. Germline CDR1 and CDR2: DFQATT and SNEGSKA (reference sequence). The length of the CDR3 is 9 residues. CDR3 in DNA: TGCAGTGCTTCCCAGAGGGCTTTCTTT. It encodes CSASQRAFF.

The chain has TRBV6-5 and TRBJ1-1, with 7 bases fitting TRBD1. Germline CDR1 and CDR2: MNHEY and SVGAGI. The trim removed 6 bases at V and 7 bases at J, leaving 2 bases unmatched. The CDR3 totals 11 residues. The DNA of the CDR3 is TGTGCCAGCAGACAGGGGAGTGAAGCTTTCTTT. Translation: CASRQGSEAFF.

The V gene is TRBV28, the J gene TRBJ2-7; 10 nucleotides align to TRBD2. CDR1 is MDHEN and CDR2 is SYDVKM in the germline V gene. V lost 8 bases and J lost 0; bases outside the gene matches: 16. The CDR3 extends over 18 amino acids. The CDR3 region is CASVDSGRFRPTSYEQYF. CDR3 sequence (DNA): TGTGCCAGCGTTGATAGCGGGAGGTTTCGACCAACCTCCTACGAGCAGTACTTC. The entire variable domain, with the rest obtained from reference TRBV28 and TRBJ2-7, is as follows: DVKVTQSSRYLVKRTGEKVFLECVQDMDHENMFWYRQDPGLGLRLIYFSYDVKMKEKGDIPEGYSVSREKKERFSLILESASTNQTSMYLCASVDSGRFRPTSYEQYFGPGTRLTVT.

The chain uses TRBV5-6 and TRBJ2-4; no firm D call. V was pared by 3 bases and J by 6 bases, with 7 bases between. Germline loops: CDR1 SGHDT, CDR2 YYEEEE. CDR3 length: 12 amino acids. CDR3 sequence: CASSSGLNIQYF. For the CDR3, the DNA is TGTGCCAGCAGCTCGGGCCTAAACATTCAGTACTTC.

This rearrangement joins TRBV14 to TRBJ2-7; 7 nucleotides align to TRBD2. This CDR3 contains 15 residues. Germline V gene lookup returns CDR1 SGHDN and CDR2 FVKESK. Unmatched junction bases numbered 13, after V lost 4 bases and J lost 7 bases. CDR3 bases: TGTGCCAGCAGCCTAGTAGCGGGCCCCTCCGGGGAGCAGTACTTC. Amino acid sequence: CASSLVAGPSGEQYF. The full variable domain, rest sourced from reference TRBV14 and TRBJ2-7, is EAGVTQFPSHSVIEKGQTVTLRCDPISGHDNLYWYRRVMGKEIKFLLHFVKESKQDESGMPNNRFLAERTGGTYSTLKVQPAELEDSGVYFCASSLVAGPSGEQYFGPGTRLTVT.

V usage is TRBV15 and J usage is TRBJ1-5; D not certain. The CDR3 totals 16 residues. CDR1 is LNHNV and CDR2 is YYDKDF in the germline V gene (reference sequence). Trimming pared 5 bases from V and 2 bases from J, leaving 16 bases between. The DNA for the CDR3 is TGTGCCACCAGCTACCCAAACTCGGACGGCAATCAGCCCCAGCATTTT. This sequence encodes CATSYPNSDGNQPQHF.

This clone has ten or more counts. The CDR3 DNA sequence: TGTGCCAGCGCTAACCCGAGCACAGATACGCAGTATTTT. Translation: CASANPSTDTQYF. V and J are TRBV7-9 and TRBJ2-3; D is unresolved. This CDR3 contains 13 residues. Trimming left V 8 bases short and J 0 bases short, with 9 bases between. Germline V gives CDR1 SEHNR, CDR2 FQNEAQ (reference sequence).

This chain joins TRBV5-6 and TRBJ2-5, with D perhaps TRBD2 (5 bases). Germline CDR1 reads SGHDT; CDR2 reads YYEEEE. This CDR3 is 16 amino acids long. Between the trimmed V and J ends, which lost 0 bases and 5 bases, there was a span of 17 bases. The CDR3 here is CASSLVTGGLRETQYF. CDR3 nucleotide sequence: TGTGCCAGCAGCTTGGTGACTGGCGGGTTAAGGGAGACCCAGTACTTC.

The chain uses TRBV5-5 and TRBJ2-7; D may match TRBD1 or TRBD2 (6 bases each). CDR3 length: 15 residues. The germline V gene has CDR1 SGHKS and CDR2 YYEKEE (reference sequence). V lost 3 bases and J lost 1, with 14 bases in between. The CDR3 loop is CASSWGLGASYEQYF. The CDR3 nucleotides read TGTGCCAGCAGCTGGGGACTGGGGGCGTCCTACGAGCAGTACTTC.

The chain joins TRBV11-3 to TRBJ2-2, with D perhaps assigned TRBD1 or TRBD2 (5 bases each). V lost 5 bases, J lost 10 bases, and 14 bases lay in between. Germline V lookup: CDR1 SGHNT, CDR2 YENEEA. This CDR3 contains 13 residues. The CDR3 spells CASSQAVGTELFF. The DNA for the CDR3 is TGTGCCAGCAGCCAGGCCGTGGGGACGGAGCTGTTTTTT.

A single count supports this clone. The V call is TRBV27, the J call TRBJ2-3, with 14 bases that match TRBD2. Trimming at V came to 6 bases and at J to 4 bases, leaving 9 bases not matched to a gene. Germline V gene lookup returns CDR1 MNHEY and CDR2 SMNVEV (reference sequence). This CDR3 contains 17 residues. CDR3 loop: CASRSGTSGRRADTQYF. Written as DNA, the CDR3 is TGTGCCAGCAGATCCGGGACTAGCGGGAGAAGGGCAGATACGCAGTATTTT.

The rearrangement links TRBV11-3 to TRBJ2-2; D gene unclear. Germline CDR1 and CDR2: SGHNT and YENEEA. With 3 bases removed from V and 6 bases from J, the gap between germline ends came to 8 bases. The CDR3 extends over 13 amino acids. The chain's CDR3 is CASSFDPAGELFF. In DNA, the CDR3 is TGTGCCAGCAGCTTTGATCCTGCCGGGGAGCTGTTTTTT. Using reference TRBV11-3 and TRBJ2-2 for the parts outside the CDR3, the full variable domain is EAGVVQSPRYKIIEKKQPVAFWCNPISGHNTLYWYLQNLGQGPELLIRYENEEAVDDSQLPKDRFSAERLKGVDSTLKIQPAELGDSAVYLCASSFDPAGELFFGEGSRLTVL.